This paragraph covers one TCR beta chain sequence. The specificity of this receptor is unknown. Per-base qualities were not stored, and no clone one base away is much larger. The data derive from a study of regulatory T cells in long-lasting Graves disease (dated by TCRdb to about 2021). Notes on the research overall: Newly diagnosed Graves' disease patients had taken antithyroid drugs for less than 3 months. Persistent Graves' disease patients were compared with newly diagnosed Graves' disease patients by peripheral blood TCR sequencing and RNA sequencing. The study was registered as a clinical trial and conducted in China. A total of 35 or so samples underwent TCR sequencing: 13 from persistent and around 20 from newly diagnosed Graves' disease patients. What the research found in general, with its limitations: Sequencing and analysis were restricted to the TCR beta chain. TRBV28, TRBJ1-2 and TRBJ2-5 were preferentially used in persistent disease, while TRBV20-1 and TRBJ2-1 were favored in newly diagnosed disease. Patients with persistent disease shared more public clonotypes (approximately 2,500) than newly diagnosed patients did (about 970). As a limitation, the authors acknowledged that the small sample size may reduce accuracy. Compared with newly diagnosed patients, persistent Graves' disease patients had lower TCR Shannon entropy and fewer highly expanded clones, which suggests clonal expansion. Because the primary lesion, thyroid tissue, could not be accessed, the study looked at peripheral blood alone.

The time point label, read with the paper, signifies: newly diagnosed GD, antithyroid drugs for less than 3 months. For both TCR sequencing and RNA sequencing, RNA was extracted from PBMCs in TRIzol. The diagnosis of Graves' disease followed American Thyroid Association guidelines. The patients came from an endocrinology department in Xi'an, China. Each patient gave around 9 milliliters of peripheral blood, collected in an EDTA anticoagulant tube. PBMCs were isolated by Ficoll Paque Plus density gradient separation without further T cell sorting. RNA quality was checked with an Agilent 2100 Bioanalyzer and agarose gel, and concentration with a NanoDrop 2000. Preparation of the library involved multiplex PCR. Sequencing instrument: Illumina HiSeq 4000. To build TCR beta libraries, CDR3 regions were amplified by Arm-PCR using iRepertoire HTBI primers. Gel purification was performed on PCR products prior to sequencing. From the authors' description of their analysis: Across samples, about 63 TRBV and around 15 TRBJ segments were identified and used for gene usage analysis of CDR3 amino acid clonotypes. Filtered high-quality paired reads were merged into contigs using COPE and FqMerger. BLAST was used to align contigs to the IMGT TRBV, TRBD and TRBJ reference genes, and CDR3 was defined following IMGT. Highly expanded clones were defined as clonotypes with a frequency above 0.1%. Shannon entropy served as the measure of repertoire diversity, while the Gini coefficient captured V-J evenness. A clonotype was considered public if more than one individual shared it. Through fastp at Q25 and MiXCR, TCRdb rebuilt clones from the public reads, retaining in-frame beta chains. When rows share a CDR3 protein, they turn into one entry using the most common DNA and genes. TCRdb, not the original authors, processed these V and J calls. This sample gives around 480,000 distinct CDR3 sequences in total; about 16% of them show up just once. 25% of the sample belongs to the ten largest clones.

From its cysteine to its phenylalanine, the CDR3 spans 14 amino acids. Only the CDR3 DNA is retained, 42 bases long and in frame from the first base. The V end gives up 4 bases and the J end 4 bases, leaving 4 bases in the junction not matched to a gene. The sample was also linked to a second study, of T cells in Graves' hyperthyroidism and ophthalmopathy. Taken from the second paper: A patient counted as having stable Graves' hyperthyroidism if no progression to ophthalmopathy occurred over 18 months of follow-up. Hyperthyroidism patients were aged 18 to 65 years and newly diagnosed, with disease duration of less than 2 months. Exclusion was applied to patients with uncontrolled infections, other autoimmune diseases, pregnancy or lactation. Diagnoses were based on clinical symptoms, serum thyroxine and TRAb, thyroid ultrasound and orbital computed tomography. A first-round RT-PCR of the TCR CDR3 used the HTBI primer set with the Qiagen OneStep RT-PCR kit. Most expanded thyroid clonotypes (frequency above 0.001) were also found in blood, which suggests that blood repertoires may mirror thyroid immune responses. A model built on a 13 V-J signature distinguished ophthalmopathy from stable hyperthyroidism, reaching roughly 88% sensitivity and 81.08% specificity in cross-validation and 80%/75% in testing. In validation, progression to ophthalmopathy was predicted by the model with nearly 71% sensitivity and roughly 76% specificity, a median of roughly 6.4 months before onset. TCR V-J signatures able to tell the groups apart were searched for in a discovery cohort of some 100 patients, of whom over 40 had Graves' ophthalmopathy and around 56 had stable Graves' hyperthyroidism. Prospective prediction of ophthalmopathy was tested in an independent validation cohort consisting of some 20 hyperthyroidism patients and approximately 16 patients who later progressed to ophthalmopathy. The roughly 100 discovery patients were randomly split 7:3 into training and test sets. The study also compared thyroid tissue and blood T-cell repertoires from several Graves' hyperthyroidism patients. Following sampling, methimazole starting at 30 mg daily was given to hyperthyroidism patients, and high-dose intravenous methylprednisolone was given to ophthalmopathy patients. Libraries were constructed in a second round of multiplex PCR, after which size selection and purification were performed. The libraries were sequenced on an Illumina HiSeq2000 using paired-end 100 bp reads. Raw data were processed with SOAPnuke, discarding reads with adapters, uncalled bases, mean Phred below 15, or no exact constant-primer or identifier match. High-quality paired reads were merged with COPE v1.2.5, and unique nucleotide sequences were defined as clonotypes. MiTCR v1.1 was used to align the clonotypes against IMGT TRBV, TRBD and TRBJ reference segments. Only V-J combinations with frequency above 0.0001, covering 99.2% of repertoires, were analysed. The TCS score was defined as F50 (clonal expansion) divided by E x V (chaos), with BLOSUM62-based TCRdist calculated between CDR3 peptides within each V-J. Welch's t-statistics and random forest reduced fewer than 550 V-J features to 13, which were used in a naive Bayes classifier (R e1071). No statistical method was used to fix the sample size in advance, and group allocation was not hidden from the investigators. TCR Vbeta CDR3 sequencing of roughly 140 peripheral blood samples (over 40 ophthalmopathy, over 70 hyperthyroidism and approximately 17 progressor patients) is reported in the paper.

This TCR derives from a woman aged 35 to 59 with Graves disease. Donor details come from another sample of the same person, matched by shared clones. The rearranged segments are TRBV12-3 or TRBV12-4 and TRBJ2-7; TRBD2 agrees with 10 junctional bases. This sample comprised peripheral blood mononuclear cells (PBMCs), obtained at new diagnosis, from a patient treated with antithyroid drugs. The CDR3 region: CASSSLAGRYEQYF. At the DNA level, the sequence is TGTGCCAGCAGTTCACTAGCGGGGAGATACGAGCAGTACTTC.